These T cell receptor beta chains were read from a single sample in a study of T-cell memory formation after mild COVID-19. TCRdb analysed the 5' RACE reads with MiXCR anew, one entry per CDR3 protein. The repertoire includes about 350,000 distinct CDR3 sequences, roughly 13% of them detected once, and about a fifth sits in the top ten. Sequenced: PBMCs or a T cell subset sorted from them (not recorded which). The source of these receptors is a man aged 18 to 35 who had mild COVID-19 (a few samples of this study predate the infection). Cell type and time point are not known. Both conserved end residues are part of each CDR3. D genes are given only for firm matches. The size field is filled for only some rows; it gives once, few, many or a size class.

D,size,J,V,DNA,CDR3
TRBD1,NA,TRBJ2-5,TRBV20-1,TGCAGTGCTAAGGGTGGACAGGGGGTTCTCCAGGAGACCCAGTACTTC,CSAKGGQGVLQETQYF
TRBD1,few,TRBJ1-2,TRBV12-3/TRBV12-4,TGTGCCAGCAGCGCACAGGGGTCAGGTGGCTACACCTTC,CASSAQGSGGYTF
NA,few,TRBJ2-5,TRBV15,TGTGCCACCAGCAGAGATAGGGCGGGGGAGACCCAGTACTTC,CATSRDRAGETQYF
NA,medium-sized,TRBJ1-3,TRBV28,TGTGCCAGCAGTCCCCGCTTCTATCAAGGGGCTGGAAACACCATATATTTT,CASSPRFYQGAGNTIYF
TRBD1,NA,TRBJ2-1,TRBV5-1,TGCGCCAGCAGCCCGGGACAGGGGGTCAATGAGCAGTTCTTC,CASSPGQGVNEQFF
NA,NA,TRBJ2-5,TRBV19,TGTGCCAGTAGCGCGACGCGGGGAGGCAGGCTGGAGACCCAGTACTTC,CASSATRGGRLETQYF
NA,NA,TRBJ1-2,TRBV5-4,TGTGCCAGCAGATATCCGGCAGATGCCTACACCTTC,CASRYPADAYTF
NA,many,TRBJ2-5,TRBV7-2,TGTGCCAGCAGCTTAGTTCGGGACCTCGGGACCCAGTACTTC,CASSLVRDLGTQYF
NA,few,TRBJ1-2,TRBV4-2,TGTGCCAGCAGCCAGAGCGGTGGCTACACCTTC,CASSQSGGYTF
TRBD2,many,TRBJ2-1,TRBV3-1,TGTGCCAGCAGCACCCGACTAGCGGGGGGCATCATCTACAATGAGCAGTTCTTC,CASSTRLAGGIIYNEQFF
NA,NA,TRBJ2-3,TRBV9,TGTGCCAGCAGCGTAGAGGGATTCGGCACAGATACGCAGTATTTT,CASSVEGFGTDTQYF
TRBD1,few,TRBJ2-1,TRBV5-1,TGCGCCAGCAGCTTGGCAGGGGGTACCTCCTACAATGAGCAGTTCTTC,CASSLAGGTSYNEQFF
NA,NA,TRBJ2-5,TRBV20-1,TGCAGTGCTAACGTCTCCCCCTCGTCCCATCGGAATTCAGAGACCCAGTACTTC,CSANVSPSSHRNSETQYF
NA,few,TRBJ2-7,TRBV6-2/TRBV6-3,TGTGCCAGCAGTGAAGAGACTGTCTCCTACGAGCAGTACTTC,CASSEETVSYEQYF
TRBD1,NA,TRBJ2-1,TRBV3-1,TGTGCCAGCAGCCTACACCCGGGACAGGGCCACAATGAGCAGTTCTTC,CASSLHPGQGHNEQFF
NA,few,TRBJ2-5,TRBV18,TGTGCCAGCTCACCACGTACGGGCCCGGGAGAGACCCAGTACTTC,CASSPRTGPGETQYF
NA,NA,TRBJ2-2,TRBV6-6,TGTGCCAGCAATCAACGGGACACCGGGGAGCTGTTTTTT,CASNQRDTGELFF
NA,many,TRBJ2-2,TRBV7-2,TGTGCCAGCAGCCCAGTAGCGAACACCGGGGAGCTGTTTTTT,CASSPVANTGELFF
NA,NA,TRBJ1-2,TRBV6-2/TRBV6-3,TGTGCCAGCAGTCTGTACGCCGCGGGAGGAGACGGCTACACCTTC,CASSLYAAGGDGYTF
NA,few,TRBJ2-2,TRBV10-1,TGCGCCAGCAGTGAGTTGCCTAACACCGGGGAGCTGTTTTTT,CASSELPNTGELFF
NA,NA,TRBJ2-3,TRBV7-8,TGTGCCAGCAGCTTAGCCGCGGGGGATACGCAGTATTTT,CASSLAAGDTQYF
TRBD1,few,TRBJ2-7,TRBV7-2,TGTGCCAGCAGCTTAAAGGGGGCGAGCGAGCAGTACTTC,CASSLKGASEQYF
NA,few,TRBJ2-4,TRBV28,TGTGCCAGCAGCGCCACACGGGCCAAAAACATTCAGTACTTC,CASSATRAKNIQYF
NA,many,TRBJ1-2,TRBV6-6,TGTGCCAGCAGTTACTCGATTGGCTCAGGAAGCAACTATGGCTACACCTTC,CASSYSIGSGSNYGYTF
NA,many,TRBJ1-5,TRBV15,TGTGCCACCAGCAGAGGGGTGGGTCAGCCCCAGCATTTT,CATSRGVGQPQHF
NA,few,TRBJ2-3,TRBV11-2,TGTGCCAGCAGCTTCTCCAGGACAGCCCACACAGATACGCAGTATTTT,CASSFSRTAHTDTQYF
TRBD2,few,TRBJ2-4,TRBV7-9,TGTGCCAGCAGCCATGGACTAGTCGCCAAAAACATTCAGTACTTC,CASSHGLVAKNIQYF
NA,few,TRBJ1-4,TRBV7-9,TGTGCCAGCAGCTTATGGACGGCAACTAATGAAAAACTGTTTTTT,CASSLWTATNEKLFF
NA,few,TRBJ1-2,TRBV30,TGTGCCTGGAGTAGACAGGCGGGCGGCTACACCTTC,CAWSRQAGGYTF
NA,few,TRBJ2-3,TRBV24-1,TGTGCCACCAGTGATCTCGGGACGGCCACAGATACGCAGTATTTT,CATSDLGTATDTQYF
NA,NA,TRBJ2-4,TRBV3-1,TGTGCCAGCAGCCAAGATGGGCAGCTCGGGATTCAGTACTTC,CASSQDGQLGIQYF
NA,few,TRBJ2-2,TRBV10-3,TGTGCCATCAGTGGCTTGGGGAACACCGGGGAGCTGTTTTTT,CAISGLGNTGELFF
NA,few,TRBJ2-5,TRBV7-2,TGTGCCAGCAGCTTAGTGGGGGCGGGGTTTTTGGAGACCCAGTACTTC,CASSLVGAGFLETQYF
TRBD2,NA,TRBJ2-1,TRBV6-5,TGTGCCGTGGACCCGGGGGGGGCGGGAAATGAGCAGTTCTTC,CAVDPGGAGNEQFF
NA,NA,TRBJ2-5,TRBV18,TGTGCCAGCTCACCACCGAGTGGGGCCGGCCGGGAGACCCAGTACTTC,CASSPPSGAGRETQYF
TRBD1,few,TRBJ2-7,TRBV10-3,TGTGCCATCAGTGCCGGGACAGGGAAGTACGAGCAGTACTTC,CAISAGTGKYEQYF
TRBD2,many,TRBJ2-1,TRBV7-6,TGTGCCAGCAGCTTAAGGGACGGCGGGGGGGCCGATATTAGCTCCTACAATGAGCAGTTCTTC,CASSLRDGGGADISSYNEQFF
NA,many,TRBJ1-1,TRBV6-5,TGTGCCAGCAGCACTGGGACTGAAGCTTTCTTT,CASSTGTEAFF
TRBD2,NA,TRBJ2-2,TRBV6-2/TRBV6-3,TGTGCCAGCAGTTCCCCGGGGGGTCCGGGCGGGGAGCTGTTTTTT,CASSSPGGPGGELFF
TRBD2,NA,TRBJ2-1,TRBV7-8,TGTGCCAGCAGCACTCCTCGGACTAGTATGATCAATGAGCAGTTCTTC,CASSTPRTSMINEQFF
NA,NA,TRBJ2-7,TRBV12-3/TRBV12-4,TGTGCCAGCAGTGCGGCGGGGACAGCCTCCTACGAGCAGTACTTC,CASSAAGTASYEQYF
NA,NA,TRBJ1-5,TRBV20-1,TGCAGTGCTGGGGGGCAACGGCAGCCCCAGCATTTT,CSAGGQRQPQHF